The clone carrying this T cell receptor beta chain was recorded only once. Its antigen remains unidentified. The data were obtained in a study of OX40 agonist ivuxolimab in advanced cancers. Using immunoSEQ multiplex PCR, the repertoire was profiled, and TCRdb retains in-frame clones only, with some absent. The sample has some 60,000 clones, less than 95% seen once. Germline values: CDR1 MRHNA, CDR2 SNTAGT. The trim removed 7 bases at V and 4 bases at J, leaving 13 bases unmatched. The CDR3 covers 16 residues. Findings of the study overall: Clones of CD4+ and CD8+ blood T cells grew by week 6 at doses of 0.1 to 3.0 mg/kg.

The chain employs TRBV6-4 and TRBJ2-7; 10 bases align to TRBD2. Source: CD4+ or CD8+ T cells sorted from blood, taken in a trial of the OX40 agonist ivuxolimab. The clonotype was recovered from an adult with an advanced solid tumor such as melanoma, head and neck, liver or kidney cancer. CDR3 coding DNA: TGTGCCAGCACTACAATAAGAGCGGGAGGGGGGTACGAGCAGTACTTC. Protein: CASTTIRAGGGYEQYF.